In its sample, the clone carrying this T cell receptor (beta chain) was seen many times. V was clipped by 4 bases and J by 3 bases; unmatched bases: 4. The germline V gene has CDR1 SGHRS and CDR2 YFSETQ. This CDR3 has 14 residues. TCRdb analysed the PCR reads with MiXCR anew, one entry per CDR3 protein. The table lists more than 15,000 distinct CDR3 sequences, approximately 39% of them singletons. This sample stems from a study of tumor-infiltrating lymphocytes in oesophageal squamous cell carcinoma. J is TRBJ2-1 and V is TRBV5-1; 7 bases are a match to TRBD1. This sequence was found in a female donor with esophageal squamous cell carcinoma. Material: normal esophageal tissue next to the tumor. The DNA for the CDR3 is TGCGCCAGCAGCCACGGGACAGTCTACAATGAGCAGTTCTTC. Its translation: CASSHGTVYNEQFF.